This TCR beta chain was documented in a study of breast tumors, draining lymph nodes, adjacent tissues. The lymph nodes were axillary draining lymph nodes from breast cancer patients. TCRdb re-derived calls from the multiplex PCR reads in MiXCR, one entry per CDR3 protein. The data show about 130,000 distinct CDR3 sequences, approximately 21% seen once. This clonotype was seen at least ten times. The source is a female donor with breast cancer. Some clones in this sample may be carry-over from other donors' samples. Source material: axillary lymph node tissue.

The CDR3 protein is CASSYGPGGENEQFF. DNA of the CDR3: TGTGCCAGCAGTTACGGGCCTGGGGGAGAGAATGAGCAGTTCTTC. This chain links TRBV6-2 or TRBV6-3 with TRBJ2-1; possibly TRBD1 or TRBD2 for D (5 bases each). The CDR3 is 15 amino acids. Trimming removed 2 bases at V and 7 bases at J, with 15 bases between. CDR1 and CDR2 (germline): MNHEY, SVGEGT.